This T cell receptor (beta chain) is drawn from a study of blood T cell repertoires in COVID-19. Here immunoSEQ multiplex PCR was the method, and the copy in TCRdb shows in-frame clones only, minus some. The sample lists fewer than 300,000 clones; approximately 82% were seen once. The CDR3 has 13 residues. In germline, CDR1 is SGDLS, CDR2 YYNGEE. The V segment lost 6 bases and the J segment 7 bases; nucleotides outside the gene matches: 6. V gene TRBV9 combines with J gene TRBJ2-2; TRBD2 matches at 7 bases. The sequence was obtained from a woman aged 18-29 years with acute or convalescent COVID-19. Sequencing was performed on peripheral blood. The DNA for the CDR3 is TGTGCCAGCACCACGGGGGAGGGCGGGGAGCTGTTTTTT. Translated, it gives CASTTGEGGELFF.